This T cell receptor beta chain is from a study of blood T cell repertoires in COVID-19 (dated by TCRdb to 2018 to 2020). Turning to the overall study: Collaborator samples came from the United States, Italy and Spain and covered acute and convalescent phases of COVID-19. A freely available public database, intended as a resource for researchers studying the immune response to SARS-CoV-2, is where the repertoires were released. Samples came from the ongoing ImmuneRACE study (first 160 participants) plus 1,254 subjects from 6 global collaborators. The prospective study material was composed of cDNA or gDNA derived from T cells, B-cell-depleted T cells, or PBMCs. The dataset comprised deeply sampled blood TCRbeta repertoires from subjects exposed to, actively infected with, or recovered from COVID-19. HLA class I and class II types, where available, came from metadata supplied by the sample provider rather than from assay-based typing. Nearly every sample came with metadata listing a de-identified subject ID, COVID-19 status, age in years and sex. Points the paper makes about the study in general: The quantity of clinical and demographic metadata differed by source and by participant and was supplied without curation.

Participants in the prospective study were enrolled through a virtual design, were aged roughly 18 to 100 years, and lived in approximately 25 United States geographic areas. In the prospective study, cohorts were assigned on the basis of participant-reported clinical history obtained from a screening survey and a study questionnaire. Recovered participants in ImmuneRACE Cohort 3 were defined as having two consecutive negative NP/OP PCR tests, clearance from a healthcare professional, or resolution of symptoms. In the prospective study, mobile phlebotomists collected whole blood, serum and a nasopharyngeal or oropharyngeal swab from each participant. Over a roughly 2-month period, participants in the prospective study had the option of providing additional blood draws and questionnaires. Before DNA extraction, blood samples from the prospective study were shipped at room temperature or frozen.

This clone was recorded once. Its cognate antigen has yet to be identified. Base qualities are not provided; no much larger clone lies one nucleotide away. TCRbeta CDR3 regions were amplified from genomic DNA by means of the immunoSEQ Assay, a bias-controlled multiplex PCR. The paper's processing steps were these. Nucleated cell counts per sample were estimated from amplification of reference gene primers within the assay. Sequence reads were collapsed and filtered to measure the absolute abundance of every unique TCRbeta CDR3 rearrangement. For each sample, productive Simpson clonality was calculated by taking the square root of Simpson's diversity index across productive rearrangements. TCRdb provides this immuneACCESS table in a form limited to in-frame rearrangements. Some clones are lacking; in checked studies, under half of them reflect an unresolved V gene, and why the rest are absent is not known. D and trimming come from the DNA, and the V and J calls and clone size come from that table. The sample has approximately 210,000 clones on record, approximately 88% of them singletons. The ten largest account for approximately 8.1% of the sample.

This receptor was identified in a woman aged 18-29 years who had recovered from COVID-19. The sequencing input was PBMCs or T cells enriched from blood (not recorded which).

The DNA reads TGTGCCAGCAGTGAATTTGCGCGCAGGGGGCTGGATGGCTACACCTTC. Its translation is CASSEFARRGLDGYTF. The sequence joins TRBV6-1 to TRBJ1-2; 8 junctional bases match TRBD1. Germline trimming: 2 bases from V, 6 bases from J; junction bases outside gene matches: 11. There are 16 amino acids in the CDR3, from cysteine to phenylalanine inclusive. CDR3 DNA is the only sequence kept; it has 48 bases, read in frame from the first base. The germline V gene provides CDR1 MNHNS and CDR2 SASEGT.